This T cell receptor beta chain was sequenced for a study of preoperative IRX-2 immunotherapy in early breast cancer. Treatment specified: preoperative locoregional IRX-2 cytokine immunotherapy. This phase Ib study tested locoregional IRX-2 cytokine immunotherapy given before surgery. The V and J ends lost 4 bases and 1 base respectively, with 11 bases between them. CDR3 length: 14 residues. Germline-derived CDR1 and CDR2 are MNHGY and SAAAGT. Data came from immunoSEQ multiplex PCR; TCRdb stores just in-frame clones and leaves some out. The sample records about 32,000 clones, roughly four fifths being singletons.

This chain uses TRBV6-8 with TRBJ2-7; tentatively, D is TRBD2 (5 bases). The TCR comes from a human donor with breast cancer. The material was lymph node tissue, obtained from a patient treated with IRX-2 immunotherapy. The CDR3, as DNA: TGTGCCAGCAGTTCGAGGGCAGGATCCTACGAGCAGTACTTC. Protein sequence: CASSSRAGSYEQYF.